One sample yielded the 24 T cell receptor beta chains listed below, sequenced in a study of regulatory T cells in long-lasting Graves disease (dated by TCRdb to the early 2020s). Read against the paper, the sample's time point label means: newly diagnosed GD, antithyroid drugs for less than 3 months. For both TCR sequencing and RNA sequencing, RNA was extracted from PBMCs in TRIzol. Libraries came from multiplex PCR. Sequenced on an Illumina HiSeq 4000. iRepertoire HTBI primers and Arm-PCR amplification of CDR3 regions were used to construct TCR beta libraries. TCRdb reworked the public reads: Q25 trimming with fastp, MiXCR clone assembly, productive beta chains retained. Identical CDR3 proteins give one entry, which carries the most common genes and DNA. Here the sample has approximately 400,000 distinct CDR3 sequences; approximately 12% occur a single time. Clones ranked in the top ten supply 15% to 20% of the sample.

These records were also assigned to another study, of T cells in Graves' hyperthyroidism and ophthalmopathy.

The sequenced sample was peripheral blood mononuclear cells (PBMCs), obtained at new diagnosis, from a patient treated with antithyroid drugs. The receptors shown here come from a woman between 18 and 29 years old with Graves disease. Donor details come from another sample of the same person, matched by shared clones.

This sequence joins TRBV28 and TRBJ2-7; 9 positions agree with TRBD1. Trimming removed 5 bases from V and 2 bases from J; junction bases left unmatched: 7. The germline gives CDR1 MDHEN, CDR2 SYDVKM. The CDR3 consists of 15 residues. CDR3 loop: CASSPPGQGTYEQYV. The CDR3 DNA follows: TGTGCCAGCAGTCCACCCGGACAGGGGACCTACGAGCAGTACGTC.

In the case of this clonotype: A single base separates this from a much larger clone, so it may be a read error. The genes are TRBV19 and TRBJ1-2, with 9 bases identical to TRBD1. The CDR3 sequence is 14 residues long. CDR1 and CDR2 from the germline V gene are LNHDA and SQIVND (reference sequence). V dropped 3 bases and J dropped 6; count of bases not matched to a gene: 5. As DNA, the CDR3 is TGTGCCAGTAGTATCTGCTGGACAGGGGATGGCTACACCTTC. Translated: CASSICWTGDGYTF.

V and J are TRBV7-9 and TRBJ1-1; TRBD1 matches at 8 bases. The CDR3 sequence is 14 residues long. V gave up 6 bases and J gave up 5 bases; unmatched junction bases: 8. Germline V gene data show CDR1 as SEHNR and CDR2 as FQNEAQ (reference sequence). The CDR3 sequence: CASRETGVWTEAFF. CDR3 DNA: TGTGCCAGCAGGGAGACAGGGGTATGGACTGAAGCTTTCTTT. The full variable domain, with the rest looked up from reference TRBV7-9 and TRBJ1-1, is DTGVSQNPRHKITKRGQNVTFRCDPISEHNRLYWYRQTLGQGPEFLTYFQNEAQLEKSRLLSDRFSAERPKGSFSTLEIQRTEQGDSAMYLCASRETGVWTEAFFGQGTRLTVV.

There are many counts of this clonotype. V usage is TRBV28 and J usage is TRBJ1-1, with D tentatively TRBD1 (5 bases). CDR1 and CDR2 from the germline V gene are MDHEN and SYDVKM. The CDR3 covers 14 residues. The germline V and J ends were trimmed by 4 bases and 0 bases, with 9 bases remaining between them. The CDR3 protein is CASSSGTVNTEAFF. Here the CDR3 DNA reads TGTGCCAGCAGTTCGGGGACGGTGAACACTGAAGCTTTCTTT.

This clonotype was seen repeatedly, ten times or more. The chain carries TRBV12-3 or TRBV12-4 and TRBJ2-7; 7 bases are shared with TRBD1. J gave up 2 bases and V 4 bases, and 8 bases lay outside the gene matches. The CDR3 is made up of 15 amino acids. The CDR3 region has the DNA TGTGCCAGCAGTTCCTATTCCGACAGGGCCTACGAGCAGTACTTC. Its protein is CASSSYSDRAYEQYF.

In this sample, this clonotype turned up a few times. The chain is built from TRBV7-2 and TRBJ1-6; 9 bases match TRBD1. The length of the CDR3 is 17 residues. V trimming: 1 base; J trimming: 8 bases; junction bases outside the gene matches: 9. Germline V gene lookup returns CDR1 SGHTA and CDR2 FQGNSA. The CDR3 DNA is TGTGCCAGCAGCTTAGAAGGATGGTGGACAGGGGATTCACCCCTCCACTTT. Its protein product is CASSLEGWWTGDSPLHF.

Of note for this clonotype: With a far larger clone one base away, a read error is the likely cause. The gene calls are TRBV12-3 or TRBV12-4 and TRBJ2-2; D is possibly TRBD1 or TRBD2 (6 bases each). Trimming removed 5 bases from V and 6 bases from J, with 16 bases in between. This CDR3 contains 15 residues. CDR3 coding DNA: TGTGCCAGCAGTGCAGGGGAGGTAGCACCCGGGGAGCTGTTTTTT. Protein product: CASSAGEVAPGELFF.

The sample holds many counts of this clonotype. The chain employs TRBV9 and TRBJ1-5; TRBD1 is a possible D gene (5 bases). Trimming took off 0 bases at V and 9 bases at J, with 13 bases between the two ends. The CDR3 extends over 14 amino acids. The V gene's germline CDR1 is SGDLS and CDR2 YYNGEE. The CDR3 DNA is TGTGCCAGCAGCGTAGACCAGGGAAAGGGGCCCCAGCATTTT. Encoded protein: CASSVDQGKGPQHF.

The chain is built from TRBV10-3 and TRBJ1-1, with 11 positions matching TRBD1. This CDR3 has 14 residues. V was pared by 9 bases and J by 3 bases, with 6 bases of the junction left unmatched. The V gene's germline CDR1 is ENHRY and CDR2 SYGVKD. DNA for the CDR3: TGTGCCATTTGCCGGGACAGGGGGGACACTGAAGCTTTCTTT. Translating it yields CAICRDRGDTEAFF.

This clonotype has a count of ten or more. The chain is built from TRBV12-3 or TRBV12-4 and TRBJ2-1; D is unresolved. This CDR3 is built from 12 residues. Trimming took off 3 bases at V and 8 bases at J, with 8 bases between the two ends. CDR3 coding DNA: TGTGCCAGCAGTTTCTACTCGGATGAGCAGTTCTTC. Protein sequence: CASSFYSDEQFF.

Points on this clonotype: With a much larger clone just one base away, this may be a read error. This sequence joins TRBV30 and TRBJ1-2; D is perhaps TRBD1 (6 bases). This CDR3 has 13 residues. Germline CDR1 is GTSNPN and CDR2 is SVGIG (reference sequence). The V end lost 5 bases, the J end lost 2 bases, and 12 bases lay between the germline ends. The CDR3 region is CAWGGGMNYGYTF. CDR3 bases: TGTGCCTGGGGTGGGGGCATGAACTATGGCTACACCTTC.

This chain uses TRBV18 with TRBJ2-1, with 10 bases identical to TRBD2. The CDR3 has 15 amino acids. The trim removed 4 bases at V and 2 bases at J, leaving 2 bases unmatched. Germline CDR1 KGHSH, CDR2 LQKENI. CDR3 sequence (DNA): TGTGCCAGCTCACAGCGGGAGGGCACCTACAATGAGCAGTTCTTC. Amino acids: CASSQREGTYNEQFF.

The chain uses TRBV20-1 and TRBJ2-4, with TRBD2 matching 7 bases. The trim removed 0 bases at V and 1 base at J, leaving 0 bases unmatched. Germline CDR1 is DFQATT and CDR2 is SNEGSKA (reference sequence). This CDR3 is built from 14 residues. The CDR3, as DNA: TGCAGTGCTAGAGAGGGAGGGGCCAAAAACATTCAGTACTTC. Amino acids: CSAREGGAKNIQYF.

This clonotype was detected many times. The chain links TRBV6-2 or TRBV6-3 to TRBJ1-1, with D possibly matching TRBD1 (6 bases). Between the trimmed V and J ends, which lost 5 bases and 2 bases, there was a span of 12 bases. Germline CDR1 is MNHEY and CDR2 is SVGEGT. The CDR3 runs to 14 residues. The CDR3 loop reads CASSRDTRNTEAFF. DNA of the CDR3: TGTGCCAGCAGTCGGGACACCCGAAACACTGAAGCTTTCTTT.

The genes are TRBV7-3 and TRBJ2-3; tentative D call: TRBD2 (7 bases). This CDR3 region has 15 residues. V gave up 3 bases and J gave up 4 bases, with 14 bases separating them. Germline V CDR1 and CDR2: SGHTA, FQGTGA. CDR3 DNA sequence: TGTGCCAGCAGCTTGTTAGGGGGGGGGGCAGATACGCAGTATTTT. Its protein is CASSLLGGGADTQYF.

This clonotype showed up many times. The CDR3 protein is CASSPSRGLTGELFF. CDR3 in DNA: TGTGCCAGCAGCCCCAGCCGGGGGCTCACCGGGGAGCTGTTTTTT. The chain employs TRBV7-8 and TRBJ2-2; D tentatively fits TRBD1 or TRBD2 (6 bases each). This CDR3 has 15 amino acids. Trimming removed 5 bases at V and 4 bases at J, with 14 bases between. Per germline, CDR1 SGHVS and CDR2 FQNEAQ.

The table lists this clonotype with many counts. The chain recombines TRBV15 with TRBJ2-2; the D gene is possibly TRBD2 (5 bases). This CDR3 region has 17 residues. V shed 5 bases and J shed 5 bases, with 21 bases lying between them. Looked up from germline, CDR1 is LNHNV and CDR2 is YYDKDF (reference sequence). The CDR3 sequence: CATSRRNAGLRTGELFF. In DNA, the CDR3 is TGTGCCACCAGCCGTAGAAACGCAGGACTCCGGACCGGGGAGCTGTTTTTT.

There are many counts of this clonotype. The chain combines TRBV20-1 with TRBJ2-5; TRBD2 matches at 12 bases. The germline V gene has CDR1 DFQATT and CDR2 SNEGSKA (reference sequence). The V and J ends lost 4 bases and 5 bases, in that order; junction bases with no gene match: 5. The CDR3 totals 14 residues. The CDR3 loop is CSATTSGRAETQYF. CDR3 sequence (DNA): TGCAGTGCTACGACTAGCGGGAGAGCGGAGACCCAGTACTTC.

There are many counts of this clonotype. The V gene is TRBV7-8, the J gene TRBJ2-3, with 11 bases aligning to TRBD2. Germline V gene sequence: CDR1 SGHVS, CDR2 FQNEAQ. The CDR3 sequence is 17 residues long. V trimming: 2 bases; J trimming: 1 base; junction bases outside the gene matches: 5. In DNA form, the CDR3 reads TGTGCCAGCAGCTTAACGCGACTAGCGGGGCGCACAGATACGCAGTATTTT. It encodes CASSLTRLAGRTDTQYF.

This clonotype was counted many times. V gene TRBV27 combines with J gene TRBJ1-1; D unclear. The CDR3 sequence is 16 residues long. The V end lost 2 bases, the J end lost 1 base, and 14 bases lay between the germline ends. Germline CDR1 is MNHEY and CDR2 is SMNVEV (reference sequence). The CDR3 sequence is CASSLRAARENTEAFF. The CDR3 DNA sequence: TGTGCCAGCAGTTTACGGGCCGCGCGGGAGAACACTGAAGCTTTCTTT.

This clonotype was counted at least ten times. This chain links TRBV2 with TRBJ2-7, with TRBD2 identical over 12 bases. Losses at the gene ends were 6 bases for V and 2 bases for J; bases not matched to a gene: 2. From germline, CDR1 is SNHLY and CDR2 FYNNEI. The CDR3 consists of 14 residues. CDR3 region: CASSRTSGTYEQYF. The CDR3 coding sequence is TGTGCCAGCAGCCGGACTAGCGGGACCTACGAGCAGTACTTC.

This clonotype was recorded many times. V gene TRBV9 combines with J gene TRBJ2-3; D unclear. Germline CDR1 reads SGDLS; CDR2 reads YYNGEE. This CDR3 region has 14 residues. V was pared by 3 bases and J by 0 bases, with 8 bases between. CDR3 coding DNA: TGTGCCAGCAGCGCAGATTTTAGCACAGATACGCAGTATTTT. The encoded protein is CASSADFSTDTQYF.

About this clonotype: A junction boundary mismatches the germline segment, possibly from a read error. V gene TRBV4-3 combines with J gene TRBJ2-6; D could derive from TRBD1 or TRBD2 (6 bases each). CDR3 length: 15 residues. Per the germline V gene, CDR1 is LGHNA and CDR2 is YSLEER. CDR3 DNA: TGCGCCAGCAGCCAAGGGGTGTCGGGGGCCAACGTCCCGACTTTC. Translating it yields CASSQGVSGANVPTF.

There are many counts of this clonotype. V gene TRBV6-1 combines with J gene TRBJ2-3; D ambiguous. Trimming pared 1 base from V and 2 bases from J, leaving 4 bases between. Looked up from germline, CDR1 is MNHNS and CDR2 is SASEGT. The CDR3 runs to 13 residues. The CDR3 nucleotides are TGTGCCAGCAGTGAAGGACCCACAGATACGCAGTATTTT. It encodes CASSEGPTDTQYF.